These 23 T cell receptor beta chains were sequenced from one sample in a study of regulatory dendritic cells for organ transplantation. TCRdb's copy holds only in-frame clones and misses some; the assay was immunoSEQ multiplex PCR. The sample includes about 29,000 clones, nearly 80% of them seen just once. Material for sequencing was memory CD4+ T cells from blood. The subset is: CD45RO+ memory T cells. The source of these receptors is a human donor in good health.

V usage is TRBV19 and J usage is TRBJ1-4; 8 nucleotides agree with TRBD1. The germline V gene has CDR1 LNHDA and CDR2 SQIVND (reference sequence). The length of the CDR3 is 14 residues. The trim removed 6 bases at V and 6 bases at J, leaving 6 bases unmatched. The chain's CDR3 is CASRRQGSDEKLFF. DNA for the CDR3: TGTGCCAGTAGAAGACAGGGGTCTGATGAAAAACTGTTTTTT.

This clone has a handful of counts. The chain joins TRBV7-2 to TRBJ2-7, with a possible D match to TRBD2 (7 bases). The CDR3 spans 14 residues. Germline V gene sequence: CDR1 SGHTA, CDR2 FQGNSA. V shed 4 bases and J shed 7 bases, with 17 bases lying between them. CDR3 sequence (DNA): TGTGCCAGCAGCTGGATGGAGGGGGGAGGGGAGCAGTACTTC. It yields the protein CASSWMEGGGEQYF.

The chain recombines TRBV15 with TRBJ2-7; the match to TRBD1 covers 9 bases. Germline CDR1 and CDR2: LNHNV and YYDKDF (reference sequence). CDR3 size: 16 residues. The V segment lost 0 bases and the J segment 3 bases; nucleotides outside the gene matches: 6. The CDR3 nucleotides are TGTGCCACCAGCAGAGATAGTAGGACAGGGGTCTACGAGCAGTACTTC. This translates into CATSRDSRTGVYEQYF.

The chain has TRBV6-5 and TRBJ1-1; D unresolved. Germline CDR1 MNHEY, CDR2 SVGAGI. Trimming cost V 2 bases and J 8 bases, with 6 bases left between them. The CDR3 extends over 11 amino acids. CDR3 in DNA: TGTGCCAGCAGTTACGACCAAGAAGCTTTCTTT. Amino acids: CASSYDQEAFF.

This clone occurred a few times. The chain has TRBV15 and TRBJ2-5; 8 bases are a match to TRBD1. This CDR3 contains 15 residues. The V gene's germline CDR1 is LNHNV and CDR2 YYDKDF (reference sequence). The trim removed 5 bases at V and 5 bases at J, leaving 10 bases unmatched. CDR3 DNA sequence: TGTGCCACCAGCGGGGGGTCGACAGGGGTGGAGACCCAGTACTTC. Translated, it gives CATSGGSTGVETQYF.

V gene TRBV29-1 combines with J gene TRBJ1-2, with 8 nucleotides matching TRBD1. V dropped 5 bases and J dropped 6; count of bases not matched to a gene: 17. The CDR3 has 16 amino acids. Germline assignment: CDR1 SQVTM and CDR2 ANQGSEA. CDR3 in DNA: TGCAGCGTTTTTAAACAGGGGGTGCCCCAGGGCGATGGCTACACCTTC. Residues: CSVFKQGVPQGDGYTF.

This clone is termed medium-sized (0.01 to 0.1%). This sequence joins TRBV14 and TRBJ2-3; the D is unclear. CDR1 and CDR2 (germline): SGHDN, FVKESK. Between the trimmed V and J ends, which lost 0 bases and 7 bases, there was a span of 5 bases. This CDR3 spans 12 amino acids. The CDR3 DNA reads as TGTGCCAGCAGCCAAGATTCCTATACGCAGTATTTT. Its protein product is CASSQDSYTQYF.

This chain uses TRBV7-3 with TRBJ2-1, with a tentative D call TRBD2 (7 bases). Germline CDR1 SGHTA, CDR2 FQGTGA. The CDR3 runs 16 residues. The ends were cut back, 3 bases at V and 4 bases at J, with 16 bases in the middle. This chain's CDR3 is CASSFSIGGAYNEQFF. The CDR3 region has the DNA TGTGCCAGCAGCTTTTCCATTGGGGGGGCTTACAATGAGCAGTTCTTC.

This chain links TRBV5-1 with TRBJ1-1; D unclear. V was trimmed by 4 bases and J by 4 bases, leaving 17 bases between them. CDR1 and CDR2 (germline): SGHRS, YFSETQ. CDR3 length equals 15 residues. The CDR3 reads CASSLTGAVGTEAFF. The CDR3 DNA reads TGCGCCAGCAGCCTCACCGGTGCGGTGGGCACTGAAGCTTTCTTT.

The chain carries TRBV20-1 and TRBJ2-3; no clear D. CDR1 DFQATT and CDR2 SNEGSKA come from the germline V gene (reference sequence). V was clipped by 3 bases and J by 2 bases, with 0 bases between them. There are 10 residues in the CDR3. The CDR3 bases are TGCAGTGCTAGCACAGATACGCAGTATTTT. Its protein product is CSASTDTQYF.

This chain connects TRBV5-4 to TRBJ2-1, with D perhaps TRBD2 (6 bases). The V gene lost 4 bases and the J gene lost 1 base, with 15 bases spanning the gap. The CDR3 has 16 amino acids. Germline CDR1 is SGHNT and CDR2 is YYREEE (reference sequence). Here the CDR3 DNA reads TGTGCCAGCAGCCCTCTCGGCGGGGCATCCTACAATGAGCAGTTCTTC. It encodes CASSPLGGASYNEQFF.

J is TRBJ2-1 and V is TRBV5-1, with D possibly matching TRBD2 (6 bases). The CDR3 loop spans 13 amino acids. In germline, CDR1 is SGHRS, CDR2 YFSETQ. Deletions cut 1 base from V and 15 bases from J, with 17 bases between. CDR3 residues: CASSLPGGPEGFF. CDR3 DNA: TGCGCCAGCAGCTTGCCCGGCGGCCCGGAGGGGTTCTTC.

This chain links TRBV5-4 with TRBJ2-1, with 8 nucleotides matching TRBD2. The CDR3 runs to 16 residues. Losses at the gene ends were 3 bases for V and 0 bases for J; bases not matched to a gene: 5. Germline V gives CDR1 SGHNT, CDR2 YYREEE (reference sequence). In DNA form, the CDR3 reads TGTGCCAGCAGCTCGAAGCGGGAGAGCTCCTACAATGAGCAGTTCTTC. The encoded protein is CASSSKRESSYNEQFF.

V usage is TRBV7-2 and J usage is TRBJ2-3; D remains ambiguous. The CDR3 is 13 amino acids. CDR1 SGHTA and CDR2 FQGNSA come from the germline V gene. V gave up 5 bases and J gave up 3 bases, with 9 bases separating them. CDR3: CASSLLWTDTQYF. The CDR3 DNA reads TGTGCCAGCAGCCTCCTCTGGACAGATACGCAGTATTTT. Variable domain in full (rest from reference TRBV7-2 and TRBJ2-3): GAGVSQSPSNKVTEKGKDVELRCDPISGHTALYWYRQSLGQGLEFLIYFQGNSAPDKSGLPSDRFSAERTGGSVSTLTIQRTQQEDSAVYLCASSLLWTDTQYFGPGTRLTVL.

This clone came up once. This chain links TRBV29-1 with TRBJ1-3; the D is unclear. The CDR3 spans 15 residues. V was trimmed by 0 bases and J by 0 bases, leaving 9 bases between them. CDR1 is SQVTM, CDR2 ANQGSEA, per germline. The CDR3 loop reads CSVEDLRFSGNTIYF. The CDR3 coding sequence is TGCAGCGTTGAAGATCTAAGGTTCTCTGGAAACACCATATATTTT.

The chain recombines TRBV19 with TRBJ2-3; 9 bases line up with TRBD1. This CDR3 spans 13 amino acids. After removal of 5 bases from V and 4 bases from J, the junction contained 1 base not matched to a gene. Looked up from germline, CDR1 is LNHDA and CDR2 is SQIVND (reference sequence). CDR3 DNA: TGTGCCAGTAGTGGACAGGGGCCAGATACGCAGTATTTT. Its protein is CASSGQGPDTQYF.

The V gene is TRBV6-1, the J gene TRBJ2-7, with unresolved D. With 7 bases removed from V and 6 bases from J, the gap between germline ends came to 22 bases. Looked up from germline, CDR1 is MNHNS and CDR2 is SASEGT. CDR3 length: 15 amino acids. DNA for the CDR3: TGTGCCAGCAAGAAGGATCTCGTGATCTCGGGCGAGCAGTACTTC. This sequence encodes CASKKDLVISGEQYF.

Notes on this clone: Sequence at one end of the junction differs from germline and may be a read error. This chain connects TRBV5-1 to TRBJ1-1, with a tentative D call TRBD1 (5 bases). The CDR3 runs to 14 residues. From germline, CDR1 is SGHRS and CDR2 YFSETQ. CDR3 protein: CASSLQDYGTEASF. The CDR3 coding sequence is TGCGCCAGCAGCCTACAGGACTACGGCACTGAAGCTTCCTTT.

Here the CDR3 reads CASSQFQGTGNTEAFF. CDR3 DNA: TGCGCCAGCAGCCAATTCCAAGGGACAGGGAACACTGAAGCTTTCTTT. The J gene is TRBJ1-1, the V gene TRBV4-1; 8 bases are a match to TRBD1. Germline CDR1 and CDR2: MGHRA and YSYEKL. V was clipped by 2 bases and J by 1 base; unmatched bases: 6. The CDR3 runs 16 residues.

The chain uses TRBV6-1 and TRBJ1-5; the D gene is possibly TRBD1 (6 bases). Germline V gene lookup returns CDR1 MNHNS and CDR2 SASEGT. V lost 4 bases, J lost 2 bases, and 15 bases lay in between. This CDR3 is 16 amino acids long. The CDR3 protein is CASSVYGGEGNQPQHF. CDR3 in DNA: TGTGCCAGCAGTGTTTACGGGGGCGAGGGCAATCAGCCCCAGCATTTT.

The V gene is TRBV18, the J gene TRBJ2-3, with a possible D match to TRBD1 (5 bases). Germline CDR1 reads KGHSH; CDR2 reads LQKENI. The CDR3 covers 14 residues. The V and J ends lost 3 bases and 2 bases respectively, with 9 bases between them. CDR3 DNA sequence: TGTGCCAGCTCACCTCTAGGGGTCACAGATACGCAGTATTTT. It yields the protein CASSPLGVTDTQYF.

The rearrangement uses TRBV7-8 and TRBJ2-1; possibly TRBD1 for D (5 bases). The CDR3 totals 19 residues. CDR1 is SGHVS and CDR2 is FQNEAQ in the germline V gene. Trimming took 5 bases from V and 0 from J, leaving 23 bases between them. The CDR3: CASSHGQGWGQSSYNEQFF. DNA for the CDR3: TGTGCCAGCAGCCATGGACAAGGCTGGGGTCAGAGCTCCTACAATGAGCAGTTCTTC. Using reference TRBV7-8 and TRBJ2-1 for the parts outside the CDR3, the full variable domain is GAGVSQSPRYKVAKRGQDVALRCDPISGHVSLFWYQQALGQGPEFLTYFQNEAQLDKSGLPSDRFFAERPEGSVSTLKIQRTQQEDSAVYLCASSHGQGWGQSSYNEQFFGPGTRLTVL.

As to this clone: Sequence at one end of the junction differs from germline and may be a read error. In DNA form, the CDR3 reads TGTGCCAGTAGCATAGGGACAGGCTACCAAGAGACCCAGTACTTC. Translated, it gives CASSIGTGYQETQYF. The V call is TRBV19, the J call TRBJ2-5; 8 positions match TRBD1. Germline V gene lookup returns CDR1 LNHDA and CDR2 SQIVND (reference sequence). CDR3 length: 15 amino acids.